This TCR beta chain was identified during a study of T cell responses to AZD1222 COVID-19 vaccine. In regard to this clone: The antigen is unknown.

Findings and limits, study-wide: Unmutated variant regions are reportedly the target of nearly half of TCRs that are spike-specific. An increase in Spike-specific TCR breadth and depth was observed after two AZD1222 doses. A mostly white British donor set with more females was recruited, and clonal diversity was possibly underestimated. Spike was spanned by vaccine-associated CD4 TCRs, which were dominant at 160-218 and 743-854.

TCRdb's copy holds only in-frame clones and misses some; the assay was immunoSEQ multiplex PCR. Of over 85,000 clones listed, approximately 90% are singletons. The CDR3 extends over 14 amino acids. CDR1 and CDR2 from the germline V gene are SGHRS and YFSETQ. The ends lost 5 bases at V and 7 bases at J; junction bases unmatched: 6. The source of this sequence is an adult in good health. The chain links TRBV5-1 to TRBJ1-4, with TRBD1 matching over 9 bases. The sample in question was peripheral blood, obtained on day 0 of AZD1222 vaccination. CDR3 coding DNA: TGCGCCAGCAGTCTGGGACAGGGTCTTGAAAAACTGTTTTTT. Protein product: CASSLGQGLEKLFF.